This T cell receptor (beta chain) was sequenced in a study of CD8+ T cells in alopecia areata. For the study at large: Those treated were given oral tofacitinib at 5 to 10 mg twice daily. General observations from the study: Normal skin's resident alphabeta T cells are also sequenced in scalp samples. For patients receiving tofacitinib, scalp clonality and expanded CD8+ clones among the top 100 significantly decreased. Possibly as an HLA-related effect, TCR sharing across patients appeared less clear than in mice.

The treatment is: oral pan-JAK inhibitor, 5-10 mg twice daily. RNA was extracted and reverse transcribed into cDNA as the sequencing template. Repertoires were generated with immunoSEQ multiplex PCR, while TCRdb's copy carries only in-frame clones and drops some. The data contain just over 150,000 clones, about 71% of them singletons. Trimming shortened V by 0 bases and J by 12 bases, and 12 bases separated the two germline ends. Germline V gene sequence: CDR1 LGHNA, CDR2 YSLEER. This CDR3 spans 13 amino acids. Remarks on this clone: Its antigen is unknown.

The receptor's source is a human donor with alopecia areata. V usage is TRBV4-3 and J usage is TRBJ1-5; tentatively, D is TRBD1 (5 bases). Sequencing used CD4+ T cells sorted from blood, obtained at week 4, from a patient treated with tofacitinib. Written as DNA, the CDR3 is TGCGCCAGCAGCCAAGATCAGGAGGGGAACCAGCATTTT. It is translated as CASSQDQEGNQHF.